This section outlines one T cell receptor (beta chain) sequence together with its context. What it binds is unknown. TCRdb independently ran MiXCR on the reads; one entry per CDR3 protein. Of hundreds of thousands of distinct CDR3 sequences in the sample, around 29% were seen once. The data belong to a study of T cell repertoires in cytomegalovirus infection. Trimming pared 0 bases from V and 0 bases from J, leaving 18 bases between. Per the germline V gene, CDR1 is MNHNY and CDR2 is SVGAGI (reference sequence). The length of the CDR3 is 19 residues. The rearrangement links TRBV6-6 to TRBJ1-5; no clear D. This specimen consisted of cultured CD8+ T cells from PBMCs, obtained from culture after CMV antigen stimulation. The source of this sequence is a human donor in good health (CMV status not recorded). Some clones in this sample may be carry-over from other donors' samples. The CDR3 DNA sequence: TGTGCCAGCAGTTACTCCGCGGGAACGGTCGGGAATAGCAATCAGCCCCAGCATTTT. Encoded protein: CASSYSAGTVGNSNQPQHF.